The 24 T cell receptor beta chains listed next were all sequenced from one sample in a study of T cells in Graves' hyperthyroidism and ophthalmopathy. It was RNA transcripts that yielded the amplified TCR beta CDR3 regions. During a first-round RT-PCR of the TCR CDR3, the HTBI primer set was used. TCRdb processed the multiplex PCR reads anew with MiXCR; each CDR3 protein has one entry. Among about 600,000 distinct CDR3 sequences listed, about a sixth were seen once. The sample taken for sequencing was blood. The receptor set was obtained from a middle-aged woman with Graves' ophthalmopathy.

In regard to this clonotype: It may be a read error: a sequence one base away is much more abundant. The CDR3 here is CASSKGLAGVKDTGELFF. Here the CDR3 DNA reads TGTGCCAGTAGTAAAGGACTAGCGGGGGTCAAGGACACCGGGGAGCTGTTTTTT. This chain connects TRBV19 to TRBJ2-2; TRBD2 agrees at 13 bases. With 4 bases clipped from V and 3 bases from J, the junction kept 8 bases outside the gene matches. Germline lookup yields CDR1 LNHDA and CDR2 SQIVND (reference sequence). This CDR3 is 18 amino acids long.

The chain couples TRBV20-1 to TRBJ2-2; 7 bases agree with TRBD2. The germline V gene has CDR1 DFQATT and CDR2 SNEGSKA (reference sequence). This CDR3 region has 14 residues. Trimming at V came to 7 bases and at J to 4 bases, leaving 9 bases not matched to a gene. Here the CDR3 DNA reads TGCAGTGTACTTTCGGGGAGGGGCACCGGGGAGCTGTTTTTT. Translated, it gives CSVLSGRGTGELFF.

A note on this clonotype: A junction end diverges from the germline sequence, so it may reflect a read error. The chain links TRBV6-1 to TRBJ1-1; D gene uncertain. The CDR3 is 14 residues long. Germline CDR1 is MNHNS and CDR2 is SASEGT. Here the CDR3 reads CASISPAANTGAFF. DNA of the CDR3: TGTGCCAGCATCTCCCCAGCGGCGAACACTGGAGCTTTCTTT.

The rearrangement joins TRBV30 to TRBJ2-1; 10 bases line up with TRBD2. The CDR3 totals 13 residues. J lost 7 bases, V lost 4 bases, and 4 bases had no gene match. From germline, CDR1 is GTSNPN and CDR2 SVGIG (reference sequence). CDR3 amino acids: CAWTSGSSNEQFF. CDR3 bases: TGTGCCTGGACTAGCGGGAGTTCGAATGAGCAGTTCTTC.

There are a few counts of this clonotype. V and J are TRBV2 and TRBJ2-1; tentatively, D is TRBD2 (5 bases). V lost 2 bases and J lost 5, with 7 bases in between. This CDR3 comprises 13 residues. Per germline, CDR1 SNHLY and CDR2 FYNNEI. CDR3 region: CASSEWRDNEQFF. In DNA, the CDR3 is TGTGCCAGCAGTGAATGGCGGGACAATGAGCAGTTCTTC.

This clonotype was detected only a few times. The chain is built from TRBV20-1 and TRBJ2-7; the D gene is possibly TRBD2 (6 bases). The CDR3 is 13 amino acids. Trimming removed 6 bases at V and 0 bases at J, with 12 bases between. The germline V gene encodes CDR1 DFQATT and CDR2 SNEGSKA (reference sequence). CDR3 nucleotide sequence: TGCAGTGCAACCGGGACTGCCTCCTACGAGCAGTACTTC. The encoded protein is CSATGTASYEQYF.

This clonotype was detected many times. This chain connects TRBV7-9 to TRBJ2-3; no definite D call. CDR3 length equals 14 residues. CDR1 and CDR2 from the germline V gene are SEHNR and FQNEAQ (reference sequence). V shed 1 base and J shed 4 bases, with 9 bases lying between them. CDR3 in amino acids: CASSLGSGADTQYF. CDR3 bases: TGTGCCAGCAGCTTAGGCAGTGGGGCAGATACGCAGTATTTT.

On this clonotype itself: One end of the junction does not line up with germline, which may come from a read error. The V call is TRBV7-3, the J call TRBJ2-2; 11 bases map to TRBD2. The germline CDR1 and CDR2 sequences are SGHTA and FQGTGA. The CDR3 contains 17 residues. This CDR3 reads CVSSAHSLAGVTGELFF. CDR3 coding DNA: TGTGTCAGCAGCGCACACTCACTAGCGGGAGTAACCGGGGAGCTGTTTTTT.

This clonotype came up a few times. The chain links TRBV20-1 to TRBJ1-2, with TRBD1 as a possible D gene (5 bases). The length of the CDR3 is 13 residues. CDR1 and CDR2 from the germline V gene are DFQATT and SNEGSKA (reference sequence). Trimming took 2 bases from V and 6 from J, leaving 13 bases between them. As DNA, the CDR3 is TGCAGTGCTAGACGGGACGGAGGGCATGGCTACACCTTC. This translates into CSARRDGGHGYTF.

This clonotype was observed a few times. This sequence joins TRBV2 and TRBJ1-2, with D possibly being TRBD1 (5 bases). The germline gives CDR1 SNHLY, CDR2 FYNNEI. This CDR3 has 15 residues. The V end lost 0 bases, the J end lost 4 bases, and 12 bases lay between the germline ends. The CDR3 coding sequence is TGTGCCAGCAGTGAAGCGCGCGGGGCTCCCTATGGCTACACCTTC. Its protein is CASSEARGAPYGYTF.

The chain carries TRBV2 and TRBJ2-7; TRBD1 is a possible D gene (6 bases). CDR3 size: 13 residues. The germline V and J ends were trimmed by 6 bases and 2 bases, with 11 bases remaining between them. CDR1 and CDR2 from the germline V gene are SNHLY and FYNNEI. The CDR3, as DNA: TGTGCCAGCAGCGGGGCAGGGGCCTACGAGCAGTACTTC. This sequence encodes CASSGAGAYEQYF.

This clonotype was seen repeatedly, ten times or more. The chain has TRBV18 and TRBJ2-3; D is unresolved. CDR3 length: 16 residues. V was cut by 5 bases and J by 2 bases, with 17 bases left in between. Germline V lookup: CDR1 KGHSH, CDR2 LQKENI. CDR3 sequence reads: CASSNLPGRTTDTQYF. The CDR3 DNA reads as TGTGCCAGCTCAAATCTACCGGGCCGCACCACAGATACGCAGTATTTT. The complete variable domain, with remaining parts taken from reference TRBV18 and TRBJ2-3, reads NAGVMQNPRHLVRRRGQEARLRCSPMKGHSHVYWYRQLPEEGLKFMVYLQKENIIDESGMPKERFSAEFPKEGPSILRIQQVVRGDSAAYFCASSNLPGRTTDTQYFGPGTRLTVL.

V usage is TRBV2 and J usage is TRBJ2-2, with 7 bases that match TRBD2. Germline CDR1 SNHLY, CDR2 FYNNEI. This CDR3 region has 13 residues. Losses at the gene ends were 11 bases for V and 4 bases for J; bases not matched to a gene: 7. The CDR3 region is CALLLAATGELFF. As DNA, the CDR3 is TGTGCCCTTCTCCTAGCGGCCACCGGGGAGCTGTTTTTT.

The rearrangement joins TRBV7-8 to TRBJ2-3; 9 bases line up with TRBD1. The CDR3 is made up of 15 amino acids. V lost 5 bases and J lost 5; bases outside the gene matches: 8. The germline V gene has CDR1 SGHVS and CDR2 FQNEAQ. The chain's CDR3 is CASSLGQGTIDTQYF. The CDR3 DNA reads as TGTGCCAGCAGCCTCGGACAGGGGACTATAGATACGCAGTATTTT.

This clonotype was seen a few times. This chain connects TRBV2 to TRBJ2-6, with 15 bases matching TRBD2. Germline assignment: CDR1 SNHLY and CDR2 FYNNEI. V lost 6 bases and J lost 0; bases outside the gene matches: 6. The CDR3 is 19 residues long. CDR3 DNA: TGTGCCAGCAGGGGACTAGCGGGAGGAAGTAGCTCTGGGGCCAACGTCCTGACTTTC. Protein: CASRGLAGGSSSGANVLTF.

This clonotype was observed at least ten times. The chain is built from TRBV11-2 and TRBJ1-4, with D unclear. The CDR3 has 14 residues. Germline lookup yields CDR1 SGHAT and CDR2 FQNNGV. V lost 5 bases and J lost 4, with 11 bases in between. CDR3 residues: CASSPGGGNEKLFF. The CDR3 DNA reads as TGTGCCAGCAGCCCGGGTGGAGGTAATGAAAAACTGTTTTTT.

The genes are TRBV6-2 or TRBV6-3 and TRBJ2-5, with no clear D. The CDR3 extends over 14 amino acids. Germline-derived CDR1 and CDR2 are MNHEY and SVGEGT. Trimming stripped 8 bases from V and 1 base from J, with 14 bases between. The CDR3 here is CASSTQQFQETQYF. The DNA of the CDR3 is TGTGCCAGCTCGACTCAGCAGTTCCAAGAGACCCAGTACTTC.

This clonotype was counted only a few times. The V call is TRBV7-9, the J call TRBJ2-3, with D perhaps TRBD2 (5 bases). Between the trimmed V and J ends, which lost 4 bases and 2 bases, there was a span of 16 bases. This CDR3 has 16 residues. Germline V gives CDR1 SEHNR, CDR2 FQNEAQ (reference sequence). CDR3 protein: CASSYGRDWSTDTQYF. In nucleotides, the CDR3 is TGTGCCAGCAGCTATGGCCGGGATTGGTCCACAGATACGCAGTATTTT.

The rearrangement uses TRBV19 and TRBJ2-1, with 7 nucleotides matching TRBD1. Germline V gives CDR1 LNHDA, CDR2 SQIVND (reference sequence). This CDR3 has 15 residues. V gave up 5 bases and J gave up 2 bases; unmatched junction bases: 6. CDR3 amino acids: CASSPPTGPYNEQFF. The CDR3 bases are TGTGCCAGTAGTCCACCGACAGGGCCCTACAATGAGCAGTTCTTC.

This clonotype has a count of ten or more. The CDR3 protein is CASSTGLALETQYF. In DNA form, the CDR3 reads TGTGCCAGCTCAACGGGACTAGCGTTGGAGACCCAGTACTTC. The V and J genes are TRBV18 and TRBJ2-5; 10 nucleotides line up with TRBD2. The V and J ends lost 5 bases and 5 bases, in that order; junction bases with no gene match: 5. The CDR3 runs 14 residues. In germline, CDR1 is KGHSH, CDR2 LQKENI.

This clonotype was recorded many times. This chain connects TRBV12-3 or TRBV12-4 to TRBJ2-3, with 8 bases matching TRBD1. This CDR3 region has 15 residues. The V gene end was trimmed by 3 bases and the J gene end by 2 bases; junction bases not matched to a gene: 4. Here the CDR3 reads CASSLIQGATDTQYF. CDR3 nucleotides: TGTGCCAGCAGTTTGATCCAGGGGGCCACAGATACGCAGTATTTT.

The table lists this clonotype with many counts. This chain links TRBV29-1 with TRBJ1-1, with D maybe TRBD1 (5 bases). The V gene's germline CDR1 is SQVTM and CDR2 ANQGSEA. With 6 bases removed from V and 4 bases from J, the gap between germline ends came to 15 bases. The CDR3 extends over 13 amino acids. In DNA, the CDR3 is TGCAGCGTCGATCTGATGGGGGGCACTGAAGCTTTCTTT. Its protein product is CSVDLMGGTEAFF.

This clonotype was seen at least ten times. In DNA, the CDR3 is TGTGCCAGCAGCTCGGGACTAGCGCCAGATACGCAGTATTTT. It codes for CASSSGLAPDTQYF. The chain recombines TRBV5-4 with TRBJ2-3; 10 bases map to TRBD2. V shed 3 bases and J 4 bases; nucleotides not matched to a gene: 2. Germline CDR1 SGHNT, CDR2 YYREEE (reference sequence). The CDR3 runs 14 residues.

This clonotype was found many times. The chain employs TRBV30 and TRBJ1-5, with D tentatively TRBD1 (6 bases). The CDR3 extends over 14 amino acids. Looked up from germline, CDR1 is GTSNPN and CDR2 is SVGIG (reference sequence). V gave up 0 bases and J gave up 6 bases, with 12 bases separating them. The chain's CDR3 is CAWSVWQGSQPQHF. The DNA for the CDR3 is TGTGCCTGGAGTGTCTGGCAGGGGAGTCAGCCCCAGCATTTT.